Below, 31 T cell receptor beta chains from the same sample are listed, as sequenced in a study of OX40 agonist ivuxolimab in advanced cancers. Clones were sequenced by immunoSEQ multiplex PCR, and TCRdb holds only the in-frame ones, with some missing. Of about 32,000 clones detected, around nine tenths appear once; the ten largest clones hold about 30%. Source: CD4+ or CD8+ T cells sorted from blood, taken in a trial of the OX40 agonist ivuxolimab. These receptors were collected from an adult with an advanced solid tumor such as melanoma, head and neck, liver or kidney cancer.

The rearrangement uses TRBV20-1 and TRBJ2-7; D is undetermined. Between the trimmed V and J ends, which lost 5 bases and 5 bases, there was a span of 10 bases. Per the germline V gene, CDR1 is DFQATT and CDR2 is SNEGSKA (reference sequence). The CDR3 is made up of 11 amino acids. The CDR3 DNA reads TGCAGTGCTGGCCTGCCTAACGAGCAGTACTTC. It yields the protein CSAGLPNEQYF.

The chain carries TRBV4-1 and TRBJ1-1; the match to TRBD1 covers 7 bases. Trimming removed 3 bases from V and 1 base from J; junction bases left unmatched: 14. The CDR3 runs 18 residues. Germline V gene lookup returns CDR1 MGHRA and CDR2 YSYEKL. The CDR3 DNA follows: TGCGCCAGCAGCCATAGGCAGGGGGGGATTTTAGGGAACACTGAAGCTTTCTTT. Translation gives CASSHRQGGILGNTEAFF.

The chain carries TRBV28 and TRBJ1-4; 7 bases are a match to TRBD1. The CDR3 sequence is 15 residues long. V lost 6 bases and J lost 7; bases outside the gene matches: 11. Germline V gives CDR1 MDHEN, CDR2 SYDVKM. The CDR3 coding sequence is TGTGCCAGCAGGCCCGAGACAGGGCTTCCTGAAAAACTGTTTTTT. Amino acids: CASRPETGLPEKLFF.

The chain couples TRBV2 to TRBJ1-3; the D gene is possibly TRBD1 (5 bases). Germline CDR1 SNHLY, CDR2 FYNNEI. V lost 6 bases to trimming and J lost 0 bases, with 18 bases between them. This CDR3 spans 17 amino acids. The CDR3 reads CASRVNPGRSSGNTIYF. The DNA of the CDR3 is TGTGCCAGCAGGGTTAATCCGGGACGTAGCTCTGGAAACACCATATATTTT.

The chain joins TRBV11-3 to TRBJ1-1; no clear D gene. Trimming pared 5 bases from V and 0 bases from J, leaving 13 bases between. The CDR3 has 15 amino acids. Per germline, CDR1 SGHNT and CDR2 YENEEA. The chain's CDR3 is CASSPSYGVNTEAFF. The CDR3 DNA reads TGTGCCAGCAGCCCTAGTTATGGGGTGAACACTGAAGCTTTCTTT.

V usage is TRBV7-2 and J usage is TRBJ2-7; 7 bases are a match to TRBD1. J gave up 3 bases and V 7 bases, and 9 bases lay outside the gene matches. Germline CDR1 and CDR2: SGHTA and FQGNSA. CDR3 size: 14 residues. DNA of the CDR3: TGTGCCAGCACCCCCTGGGACAGCCACTACGAGCAGTACTTC. Translation: CASTPWDSHYEQYF. Full variable domain (outside the CDR3, taken from reference TRBV7-2 and TRBJ2-7): GAGVSQSPSNKVTEKGKDVELRCDPISGHTALYWYRQSLGQGLEFLIYFQGNSAPDKSGLPSDRFSAERTGGSVSTLTIQRTQQEDSAVYLCASTPWDSHYEQYFGPGTRLTVT.

As to this clone: Relative to the germline gene, one junction end is altered; a read error may explain this. The V gene is TRBV29-1, the J gene TRBJ2-7; a possible D gene is TRBD2 (6 bases). Germline values: CDR1 SQVTM, CDR2 ANQGSEA. This CDR3 region has 13 residues. DNA of the CDR3: TGCAGCGTTCTCCCCGCGGGGAGCTACGAGCAGCACTTC. It specifies CSVLPAGSYEQHF.

The chain employs TRBV5-1 and TRBJ2-1, with no clear D. CDR1 and CDR2 (germline): SGHRS, YFSETQ. The CDR3 loop spans 15 amino acids. V lost 1 base to trimming and J lost 0 bases, with 8 bases between them. The CDR3 region has the DNA TGCGCCAGCAGCTTGTTTGTAGTCTCCTACAATGAGCAGTTCTTC. Residues: CASSLFVVSYNEQFF.

The rearrangement joins TRBV4-2 to TRBJ2-1, with D hard to call. Trimming cost V 0 bases and J 0 bases, with 15 bases left between them. This CDR3 is built from 18 residues. Germline values: CDR1 LGHNA, CDR2 YNFKEQ. CDR3 nucleotides: TGTGCCAGCAGCCAAGACCCCAACTTTTGGGACTCCTACAATGAGCAGTTCTTC. Encoded protein: CASSQDPNFWDSYNEQFF.

The rearrangement uses TRBV29-1 and TRBJ2-2; D gene uncertain. Per the germline V gene, CDR1 is SQVTM and CDR2 is ANQGSEA. Trimming took off 7 bases at V and 1 base at J, with 10 bases between the two ends. This CDR3 comprises 13 residues. CDR3 sequence reads: CSARPENTGELFF. The DNA of the CDR3 is TGCAGCGCACGACCGGAGAACACCGGGGAGCTGTTTTTT.

Judged by abundance, this clone is medium-sized (0.01 to 0.1%). The chain links TRBV25-1 to TRBJ2-3, with 9 bases aligning to TRBD1. The CDR3 spans 16 residues. The ends lost 3 bases at V and 2 bases at J; junction bases unmatched: 6. Looked up from germline, CDR1 is MGHDK and CDR2 is SYGVNS. In nucleotides, the CDR3 is TGTGCCAGCAGTGACCGGGACAGGGCACCCACAGATACGCAGTATTTT. Protein: CASSDRDRAPTDTQYF.

The rearrangement joins TRBV21-1 to TRBJ2-2; the D call in the table, TRBD1, was not verified against the DNA. TRBV21-1 counts as a pseudogene. The CDR3 sequence is 13 residues long. In DNA form, the CDR3 reads TGTGCCAGCAGCGGACAGGTCACCGGGGAGCTGTTTTTT. Translating gives CASSGQVTGELFF.

The chain employs TRBV9 and TRBJ1-4, with 7 nucleotides matching TRBD1. CDR1 is SGDLS and CDR2 is YYNGEE in the germline V gene. V shed 0 bases and J 5 bases; nucleotides not matched to a gene: 4. The CDR3 is 15 amino acids. In DNA, the CDR3 is TGTGCCAGCAGCGTAGACGGGACAGCAAATGAAAAACTGTTTTTT. Amino acid sequence: CASSVDGTANEKLFF.

The chain combines TRBV30 with TRBJ2-3, with 7 positions matching TRBD2. The CDR3 extends over 12 amino acids. CDR1 and CDR2 from the germline V gene are GTSNPN and SVGIG (reference sequence). The ends lost 3 bases at V and 10 bases at J; junction bases unmatched: 7. The CDR3 DNA sequence: TGTGCCTGGAGGTCTGGACTAGAGGCGCAGTATTTT. It encodes CAWRSGLEAQYF.

J is TRBJ2-7 and V is TRBV14, with TRBD2 identical over 11 bases. There are 17 residues in the CDR3. Trimming took 1 base from V and 6 from J; bases not matched to a gene: 11. From germline, CDR1 is SGHDN and CDR2 FVKESK. The CDR3 sequence: CASSQVRLGLAGGEQYF. For the CDR3, the DNA is TGTGCCAGCAGCCAAGTCCGACTGGGGCTAGCGGGAGGCGAGCAGTACTTC.

The CDR3 loop reads CASSPLNTGELFF. The CDR3 DNA sequence: TGTGCCAGCAGCCCTTTGAACACCGGGGAGCTGTTTTTT. The J gene is TRBJ2-2, the V gene TRBV6-5; D gene ambiguous. The CDR3 consists of 13 residues. Looked up from germline, CDR1 is MNHEY and CDR2 is SVGAGI. V was shortened by 6 bases and J by 1 base, with 6 bases between the two germline ends.

This chain links TRBV30 with TRBJ1-1; possible D gene TRBD1, 6 bases. This CDR3 is built from 13 residues. From germline, CDR1 is GTSNPN and CDR2 SVGIG (reference sequence). The ends were cut back, 1 base at V and 5 bases at J, with 11 bases in the middle. CDR3 loop: CAWSAAGVTEAFF. In DNA, the CDR3 is TGTGCCTGGAGTGCCGCAGGGGTAACTGAAGCTTTCTTT. The full variable domain, with the rest looked up from reference TRBV30 and TRBJ1-1, is SQTIHQWPATLVQPVGSPLSLECTVEGTSNPNLYWYRQAAGRGLQLLFYSVGIGQISSEVPQNLSASRPQDRQFILSSKKLLLSDSGFYLCAWSAAGVTEAFFGQGTRLTVV.

This clone showed up just a few times. The chain has TRBV9 and TRBJ2-2, with D possibly matching TRBD2 (5 bases). This CDR3 is 14 amino acids long. In germline, CDR1 is SGDLS, CDR2 YYNGEE. V shed 2 bases and J shed 4 bases, with 9 bases lying between them. CDR3 loop: CASSVGGLTGELFF. Here the CDR3 DNA reads TGTGCCAGCAGCGTCGGCGGGCTCACCGGGGAGCTGTTTTTT.

The V call is TRBV28, the J call TRBJ2-3, with a weak D call TRBD1 (5 bases). This CDR3 contains 20 residues. The V gene lost 4 bases and the J gene lost 4 bases, with 30 bases spanning the gap. CDR1 MDHEN and CDR2 SYDVKM come from the germline V gene. In DNA, the CDR3 is TGTGCCAGCAGTTCCCCATTTGGCGCCGGACAATCATTAAGCGCAGATACGCAGTATTTT. Protein product: CASSSPFGAGQSLSADTQYF.

The chain employs TRBV6-5 and TRBJ1-5; 7 nucleotides match TRBD1. Trimming cost V 4 bases and J 4 bases; bases outside gene matches: 1. This CDR3 is built from 13 residues. CDR1 is MNHEY, CDR2 SVGAGI, per germline. This CDR3 reads CASSWDSNQPQHF. CDR3 sequence (DNA): TGTGCCAGCAGTTGGGACAGTAATCAGCCCCAGCATTTT.

The rearrangement uses TRBV11-2 and TRBJ1-4; perhaps TRBD1 as D (5 bases). CDR1 SGHAT and CDR2 FQNNGV come from the germline V gene. V was pared by 3 bases and J by 2 bases, with 10 bases between. The CDR3 runs to 15 residues. The CDR3 DNA follows: TGTGCCAGCAGCTTTGAGGGGAAGACTAATGAAAAACTGTTTTTT. Translating gives CASSFEGKTNEKLFF.

The chain couples TRBV14 to TRBJ2-1, with a weak D call TRBD2 (5 bases). V lost 0 bases to trimming and J lost 1 base, with 10 bases between them. This CDR3 region has 16 residues. Germline-derived CDR1 and CDR2 are SGHDN and FVKESK. The CDR3 is CASSQDGVISYNEQFF. CDR3 in DNA: TGTGCCAGCAGCCAAGACGGGGTAATATCCTACAATGAGCAGTTCTTC.

The chain is built from TRBV7-9 and TRBJ1-5; unclear D gene. Trimming left V 1 base short and J 4 bases short, with 8 bases between. Per the germline V gene, CDR1 is SEHNR and CDR2 is FQNEAQ (reference sequence). The CDR3 runs to 14 residues. As DNA, the CDR3 is TGTGCCAGCAGCTTAGTCGTCGGGAATCAGCCCCAGCATTTT. This gives the protein CASSLVVGNQPQHF.

The V gene is TRBV7-6, the J gene TRBJ2-5; D may be TRBD2 (7 bases). The V gene lost 5 bases and the J gene lost 4 bases, with 14 bases spanning the gap. Germline V lookup: CDR1 SGHVS, CDR2 FNYEAQ. The CDR3 extends over 14 amino acids. The CDR3 DNA sequence: TGTGCCAGCAGCCTACTCGGGGGGCTAGAGACCCAGTACTTC. Protein sequence: CASSLLGGLETQYF.

A note on this clone: A read error may account for a junction end that differs from germline. The chain employs TRBV7-3 and TRBJ2-3; TRBD2 is a possible D gene (6 bases). Germline assignment: CDR1 SGHTA and CDR2 FQGTGA. CDR3 size: 13 residues. The CDR3 spells CASSQREADTQYF. The CDR3 nucleotides are TGCGCCAGCAGCCAAAGGGAGGCAGATACGCAGTATTTT.

V usage is TRBV28 and J usage is TRBJ2-7, with D possibly called TRBD1 or TRBD2 (5 bases each). CDR3 length: 15 amino acids. V was cut by 1 base and J by 2 bases, with 12 bases left in between. Germline V gives CDR1 MDHEN, CDR2 SYDVKM. The CDR3 protein is CASSLFGDAPYEQYF. CDR3 nucleotides: TGTGCCAGCAGTTTATTTGGGGACGCTCCCTACGAGCAGTACTTC.

The chain uses TRBV29-1 and TRBJ2-7; TRBD1 matches 7 bases. Germline V gene lookup returns CDR1 SQVTM and CDR2 ANQGSEA. Trimming cost V 5 bases and J 4 bases; bases outside gene matches: 5. The CDR3 contains 12 residues. CDR3 coding DNA: TGCAGCGTTAAAAGGGGGCAGTACGAGCAGTACTTC. Amino acids: CSVKRGQYEQYF.

The CDR3 DNA follows: TGTGCCAGCAGCTTAGGTTGGGGCCTAAACACTGAAGCTTTCTTT. Protein: CASSLGWGLNTEAFF. The V and J genes are TRBV7-3 and TRBJ1-1; tentatively, D is TRBD1 (5 bases). The germline CDR1 and CDR2 sequences are SGHTA and FQGTGA. Trimming stripped 2 bases from V and 2 bases from J, with 12 bases between. The length of the CDR3 is 15 residues.

The CDR3 sequence: CASSVGRGGLAVYEQYF. The CDR3 DNA is TGTGCCAGCAGCGTAGGTAGGGGAGGACTAGCGGTCTACGAGCAGTACTTC. The chain combines TRBV9 with TRBJ2-7, with TRBD2 matching over 10 bases. Germline loops: CDR1 SGDLS, CDR2 YYNGEE. The CDR3 spans 17 residues. V was pared by 0 bases and J by 3 bases, with 9 bases of the junction left unmatched.

V is TRBV28 and J is TRBJ2-5, with D perhaps TRBD1 (6 bases). The CDR3 runs to 16 residues. The germline V and J ends were trimmed by 5 bases and 1 base, with 17 bases remaining between them. Germline V lookup: CDR1 MDHEN, CDR2 SYDVKM. Here the CDR3 reads CASSTLHDRSQETQYF. The CDR3 DNA reads as TGTGCCAGCAGTACCCTCCATGACAGGTCCCAAGAGACCCAGTACTTC.

V is TRBV2 and J is TRBJ1-3; no definite D call. CDR3 length: 15 amino acids. Trimming removed 3 bases at V and 1 base at J, with 10 bases between. CDR1 is SNHLY, CDR2 FYNNEI, per germline. In DNA, the CDR3 is TGTGCCAGCAGTGACGGCCGCGAGTCTGGAAACACCATATATTTT. Translating it yields CASSDGRESGNTIYF.